The rows below give T cell receptor beta chains drawn from one sample of a study of T cells in Graves' hyperthyroidism and ophthalmopathy. A single record per CDR3 protein comes from TCRdb applying MiXCR to the multiplex PCR reads. The table records about 610,000 distinct CDR3 sequences, 14% to 15% of them present only once. Material: blood. These receptors all stem from a woman in her forties with Graves' ophthalmopathy. Both conserved end residues are part of each CDR3. The D gene is left open where the match is weak. For some rows the clone size is stated as once, few or many, or as a class when expanded; others skip it.

v_call	clone_size	j_call	d_call	cdr3_aa	cdr3_nt
TRBV29-1	few	TRBJ2-7	TRBD2	CSVADDSLAERYF	TGCAGCGTTGCGGACGATTCACTAGCGGAGCGGTACTTC
TRBV4-3	few	TRBJ2-6	.	CASSPGALSGANVLTF	TGCGCCAGCAGCCCAGGGGCGCTCTCTGGGGCCAACGTCCTGACTTTC
TRBV15	many	TRBJ1-2	.	CATSREGGGYGYTF	TGTGCCACCAGCAGAGAGGGGGGCGGCTATGGCTACACCTTC
TRBV12-3/TRBV12-4	many	TRBJ1-5	TRBD1	CASSRSGGGQPQHF	TGTGCCAGCAGTCGTTCAGGGGGAGGTCAGCCCCAGCATTTT
TRBV6-5	many	TRBJ2-5	.	CASSYLGGGTQYF	TGTGCCAGCAGTTACCTCGGGGGAGGGACCCAGTACTTC
TRBV7-2	many	TRBJ2-7	TRBD2	CASTGGNYEQYF	TGTGCCAGCACGGGGGGGAATTACGAGCAGTACTTC
TRBV12-3/TRBV12-4	.	TRBJ1-1	.	CASSFRDVDTEAFF	TGTGCCAGCAGCTTCAGGGACGTGGACACTGAAGCTTTCTTT
TRBV11-3	many	TRBJ2-7	.	CASSLESEKQYF	TGTGCCAGCAGCTTAGAGTCGGAAAAGCAGTACTTC
TRBV20-1	many	TRBJ1-2	.	CSARRGVGGYTF	TGCAGTGCCAGGCGGGGGGTTGGTGGCTACACCTTC
TRBV6-5	once	TRBJ1-1	.	CASTLDRTNTEAFF	TGTGCCAGCACTTTAGACAGGACGAACACTGAAGCTTTCTTT
TRBV30	many	TRBJ1-1	.	CAWVRGGNTEAFF	TGTGCCTGGGTCCGAGGGGGGAACACTGAAGCTTTCTTT
TRBV19	few	TRBJ2-4	TRBD2	CASSNRLAGGLLAKNIQYF	TGTGCCAGTAGTAATCGACTAGCGGGAGGGTTGCTAGCCAAAAACATTCAGTACTTC
TRBV24-1	many	TRBJ1-5	TRBD1	CATSDRDRVSNQPQHF	TGTGCCACCAGTGACAGGGACAGAGTTAGCAATCAGCCCCAGCATTTT
TRBV12-3/TRBV12-4	few	TRBJ2-2	.	CASSRSVNTGELFF	TGTGCCAGCAGCCGGTCAGTAAACACCGGGGAGCTGTTTTTT
TRBV6-5	few	TRBJ2-2	.	CASSYSGLRGNTGELFF	TGTGCCAGCAGTTACTCCGGGCTTAGGGGGAACACCGGGGAGCTGTTTTTT
TRBV11-2	many	TRBJ2-7	TRBD2	CASSGEREASYEQYF	TGTGCCAGCAGCGGCGAGCGGGAGGCTTCCTACGAGCAGTACTTC
TRBV28	many	TRBJ1-2	TRBD1	CASSSGQARGYGYTF	TGTGCCAGCAGTTCGGGACAGGCTAGGGGGTATGGCTACACCTTC
TRBV12-3/TRBV12-4	.	TRBJ2-7	.	CASSFTGFRDEQYF	TGTGCCAGCAGTTTTACAGGGTTTCGGGACGAGCAGTACTTC
TRBV12-5	many	TRBJ2-7	.	CASGASSYEQYF	TGTGCTAGTGGCGCGTCTTCCTACGAGCAGTACTTC
TRBV12-3/TRBV12-4	.	TRBJ2-7	.	CASSFRNHEQYF	TGTGCCAGCAGTTTCCGGAACCACGAGCAGTACTTC
TRBV29-1	.	TRBJ2-2	.	CSSLANTGELFF	TGCAGCTCATTAGCGAACACCGGGGAGCTGTTTTTT
TRBV20-1	many	TRBJ2-4	.	CSARLSYAAKNIQYF	TGCAGTGCTAGATTATCCTACGCGGCCAAAAACATTCAGTACTTC
TRBV6-5	many	TRBJ2-7	.	CASSYFGRDEQYF	TGTGCCAGCAGTTACTTTGGTAGGGACGAGCAGTACTTC
TRBV20-1	many	TRBJ2-6	.	CSASQGPGANVLTF	TGCAGTGCTAGTCAGGGGCCTGGGGCCAACGTCCTGACTTTC
TRBV4-1	.	TRBJ1-1	TRBD1	CASSHGTGAANTEAFF	TGCGCCAGCAGCCACGGGACAGGGGCCGCGAACACTGAAGCTTTCTTT
TRBV28	few	TRBJ1-1	.	CASRALQVAAEAFF	TGTGCCAGCAGGGCATTACAGGTGGCGGCTGAAGCTTTCTTT
TRBV29-1	many	TRBJ1-2	.	CSVTRGSYGYTF	TGCAGCGTTACCCGGGGAAGCTATGGCTACACCTTC
TRBV6-4	many	TRBJ1-6	.	CASSGGVNSPLHF	TGTGCCAGCAGTGGAGGGGTCAATTCACCCCTCCACTTT
TRBV6-1	.	TRBJ1-2	.	CASSDPQGGSYTF	TGTGCCAGCAGTGACCCACAAGGGGGGTCCTACACCTTC
TRBV11-2	many	TRBJ2-5	TRBD2	CASSFELAGEMSRETQYF	TGTGCCAGCAGCTTCGAGCTAGCGGGAGAAATGAGTCGGGAGACCCAGTACTTC
TRBV7-3	.	TRBJ2-2	.	CASSLSSRVGSGGELFF	TGTGCCAGCAGCTTAAGCTCCAGGGTAGGATCAGGCGGGGAGCTGTTTTTT
TRBV11-2	many	TRBJ1-5	.	CASSPRGLLDGNQPQHF	TGTGCCAGCAGCCCCAGGGGCTTACTCGACGGCAATCAGCCCCAGCATTTT
TRBV18	many	TRBJ1-1	.	CASSTGNTEAFF	TGTGCCAGCAGTACAGGGAACACTGAAGCTTTCTTT
TRBV28	many	TRBJ2-7	TRBD2	CASSPWTSYREQYF	TGTGCCAGCAGCCCTTGGACTAGTTATAGGGAGCAGTACTTC
TRBV30	many	TRBJ2-1	.	CAGERESYNEQFF	TGTGCCGGGGAGCGTGAATCCTACAATGAGCAGTTCTTC
TRBV11-2	many	TRBJ1-2	.	CASTRTDEGGYGYTF	TGTGCCAGCACTCGCACAGACGAAGGGGGGTATGGCTACACCTTC
TRBV7-9	.	TRBJ2-5	TRBD2	CASSLGGVDTAETQYF	TGTGCCAGCAGCCTGGGGGGGGTGGATACGGCAGAGACCCAGTACTTC